This TCR beta chain was sequenced for a study of T cell responses to AZD1222 COVID-19 vaccine. Deletions cut 3 bases from V and 2 bases from J, with 10 bases between. CDR1 SGDLS and CDR2 YYNGEE come from the germline V gene. This CDR3 has 14 amino acids. The method was immunoSEQ multiplex PCR; TCRdb's version includes in-frame clones alone and lacks a portion of them. The data hold around 100,000 clones, with 85% to 90% observed a single time. The J gene is TRBJ2-3, the V gene TRBV9, with D uncertain. This material consisted of peripheral blood, taken on day 0 of AZD1222 vaccination. This TCR came from an adult in good health. The CDR3 protein is CASSDGGDTDTQYF. The DNA for the CDR3 is TGTGCCAGCAGCGACGGTGGGGACACAGATACGCAGTATTTT.